The entry that follows covers one T cell receptor (beta chain) sequence. Its antigen remains unidentified. cDNA synthesis used the whole RNA isolate, giving expressed TCRB sequences. Sequencing was performed with immunoSEQ multiplex PCR; in TCRdb, only in-frame clones are kept and a portion is missing. In the table there are under 200,000 clones, roughly 9.1% of which are singletons. V lost 1 base and J lost 6, with 9 bases in between. There are 12 residues in the CDR3. Germline CDR1 is GTSNPN and CDR2 is SVGIG (reference sequence). Averaging around 120 mL, one heparinised blood draw was given by each donor. The data derive from a study of beta chain features in type 1 diabetes. General observations from the study: Naive, central memory and regulatory TCRB repertoires appeared more similar among patients than healthy donors. For patients and controls alike, PCR might favor shorter templates to the same degree.

The origin of this receptor is a young woman in good health. Sequencing was carried out using central memory CD4+ T cells from blood. This chain links TRBV30 with TRBJ1-2; maybe TRBD1 (5 bases). For the CDR3, the DNA is TGTGCCTGGAGTGGACAGAAGGATGGCTACACCTTC. Translation: CAWSGQKDGYTF.